This record covers a single T cell receptor beta chain. What it binds is not known. Moderate-to-severe activity, CAS ≥3, NOSPECS ≥4 and duration under 3 months were recorded for donors with ophthalmopathy. Excluded: other autoimmune disease, uncontrolled infection, pregnancy or lactation. These data originate in a study of Graves' ophthalmopathy and Graves' hyperthyroidism. Broader study findings: Most expanded clonotypes in thyroid above 0.001 frequency also showed up in blood.

This CDR3 has 15 amino acids. V shed 1 base and J 4 bases; nucleotides not matched to a gene: 4. Looked up from germline, CDR1 is SEHNR and CDR2 is FQNEAQ (reference sequence). RNA transcripts served as template for amplifying TCR beta CDR3 sequences. First-round RT-PCR relied on HTBI primers, and a second-round multiplex PCR came next. TCRdb fed the multiplex PCR reads into MiXCR, producing one record per CDR3 protein. The sample consists of a few hundred thousand distinct CDR3 sequences, 18% of them appearing once. The receptor comes from a woman aged 18-29 years with Graves' ophthalmopathy. The sample consisted of peripheral blood. The genes are TRBV7-9 and TRBJ2-5, with 9 nucleotides matching TRBD2. The CDR3 reads CASSLGLLAGETQYF. The DNA for the CDR3 is TGTGCCAGCAGCTTAGGGTTACTAGCGGGAGAGACCCAGTACTTC.